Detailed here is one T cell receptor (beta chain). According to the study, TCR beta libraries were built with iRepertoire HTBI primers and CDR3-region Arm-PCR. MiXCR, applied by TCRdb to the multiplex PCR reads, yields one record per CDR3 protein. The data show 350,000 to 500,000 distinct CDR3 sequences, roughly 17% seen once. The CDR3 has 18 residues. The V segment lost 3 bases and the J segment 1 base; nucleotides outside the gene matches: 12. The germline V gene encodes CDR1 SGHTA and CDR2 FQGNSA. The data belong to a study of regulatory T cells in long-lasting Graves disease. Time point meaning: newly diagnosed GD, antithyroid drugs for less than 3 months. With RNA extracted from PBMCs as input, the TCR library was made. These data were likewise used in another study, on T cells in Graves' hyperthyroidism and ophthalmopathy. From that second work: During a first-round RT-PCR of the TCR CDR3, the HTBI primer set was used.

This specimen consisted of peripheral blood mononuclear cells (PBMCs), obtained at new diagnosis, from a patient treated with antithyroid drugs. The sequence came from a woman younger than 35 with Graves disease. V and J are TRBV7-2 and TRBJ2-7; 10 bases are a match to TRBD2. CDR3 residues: CASSFYRGLAGESYEQYF. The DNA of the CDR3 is TGTGCCAGCAGCTTCTATCGCGGCCTAGCGGGAGAGTCCTACGAGCAGTACTTC.